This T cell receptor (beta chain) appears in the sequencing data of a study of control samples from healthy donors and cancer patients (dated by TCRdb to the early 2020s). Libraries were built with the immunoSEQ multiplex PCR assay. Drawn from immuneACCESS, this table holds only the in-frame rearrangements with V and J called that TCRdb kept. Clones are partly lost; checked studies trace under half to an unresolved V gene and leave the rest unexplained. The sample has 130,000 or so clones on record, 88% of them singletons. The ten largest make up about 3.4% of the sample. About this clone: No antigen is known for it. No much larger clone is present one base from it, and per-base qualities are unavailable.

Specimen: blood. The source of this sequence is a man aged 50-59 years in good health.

The CDR3 amino acid sequence is: CASSPVTGLGGYTF. The nucleotides are TGTGCCAGCAGCCCGGTCACAGGGTTAGGGGGCTACACCTTC. The chain employs TRBV6-5 and TRBJ1-2; a weak D assignment points to TRBD1 (6 bases agree). Trimming takes 6 bases from V and 8 bases from J, and the germline ends sit 19 bases apart. The CDR3 numbers 14 residues from cysteine through phenylalanine. Here the CDR3 DNA is all that survives: 42 bases in frame from base 1. Looking up the germline V gene yields CDR1 MNHEY and CDR2 SVGAGI.